The clone carrying this TCR beta chain occurred once. The sample originates from a study of blood T cell repertoires in COVID-19. Only in-frame clones appear in the TCRdb table, and some are missing; sequencing was by immunoSEQ multiplex PCR. In the table there are over 200,000 clones, roughly 80% of which are singletons. From germline, CDR1 is KGHDR and CDR2 SFDVKD. The trim removed 4 bases at V and 5 bases at J, leaving 14 bases unmatched. The CDR3 runs 19 residues. Sequencing was carried out using peripheral blood. The source is a human donor in a cohort sampled during active COVID-19. The rearrangement uses TRBV24-1 and TRBJ2-1, with 12 bases that match TRBD2. The DNA for the CDR3 is TGTGCCACCAGTGAGCCGGCTAGCGGGAGGGCCCTCGGGAACAATGAGCAGTTCTTC. Translating it yields CATSEPASGRALGNNEQFF.